This entry concerns a single T cell receptor beta chain. Its target is unknown. This entry comes from a study of cytomegalovirus exposure and HLA in healthy donors. Study-wide results and limits: The tendency of first-cohort TCR clusters to co-occur in the 120 or so validation repertoires emerged from a later analysis. Cytomegalovirus-associated status was assigned to about 160 TCR beta chains.

Germline CDR1 is SGHDN and CDR2 is FVKESK. The CDR3 runs 20 residues. V dropped 0 bases and J dropped 3 bases, with 25 bases sitting between them. Profiled with immunoSEQ multiplex PCR; TCRdb holds only in-frame clones, not every one. The sample has tens of thousands of clones; 85% to 95% are singletons. The source material was PBMCs. The rearrangement uses TRBV14 and TRBJ2-3, with a tentative D call TRBD2 (5 bases). This TCR was sampled from a young woman in good health and CMV-seropositive. The CDR3 bases are TGTGCCAGCAGCCAAGATGGATTAGGATTGGGCCGAGGGAGTACAGATACGCAGTATTTT. It encodes CASSQDGLGLGRGSTDTQYF. Filled out from reference TRBV14 and TRBJ2-3, the complete variable domain reads EAGVTQFPSHSVIEKGQTVTLRCDPISGHDNLYWYRRVMGKEIKFLLHFVKESKQDESGMPNNRFLAERTGGTYSTLKVQPAELEDSGVYFCASSQDGLGLGRGSTDTQYFGPGTRLTVL.